These 14 T cell receptor beta chains came from one sample sequenced in a study of shared clonotypes between healthy human individuals. Clones were sequenced by immunoSEQ multiplex PCR, and TCRdb holds only the in-frame ones, with some missing. This sample has about 2,200,000 clones, with roughly 91% found just once. Naive CD8 cells were CD45RO-negative, positively selected for CCR7, excluding terminally differentiated effector memory CD45RA+ cells. The sample taken for sequencing was naive CD8+ T cells from PBMCs. The source of these receptors is a man aged 18 to 35 in good health. Some clones in this sample may be carry-over from other donors' samples.

The rearrangement uses TRBV10-2 and TRBJ2-1; the D gene is possibly TRBD2 (7 bases). Germline CDR1 is WSHSY and CDR2 is SAAADI. The CDR3 extends over 15 amino acids. The V end lost 4 bases, the J end lost 4 bases, and 14 bases lay between the germline ends. This CDR3 is CASSGRTAGYNEQFF. The CDR3 DNA reads as TGCGCCAGCAGTGGTAGGACAGCGGGATACAATGAGCAGTTCTTC.

This clone was detected only once. The chain recombines TRBV28 with TRBJ2-3, with 12 bases aligning to TRBD2. The ends lost 6 bases at V and 4 bases at J; junction bases unmatched: 14. Germline assignment: CDR1 MDHEN and CDR2 SYDVKM. This CDR3 is 18 amino acids long. The CDR3 sequence: CASSLAVPGLAGADTQYF. CDR3 bases: TGTGCCAGCAGCCTAGCGGTCCCGGGACTAGCGGGTGCAGATACGCAGTATTTT.

A word on this clone: Other DNA variants within this sample encode the same CDR3. The chain couples TRBV28 to TRBJ1-5; D unclear. With 2 bases removed from V and 0 bases from J, the gap between germline ends came to 5 bases. The CDR3 runs to 14 residues. CDR1 is MDHEN, CDR2 SYDVKM, per germline. CDR3 protein: CASSLEGSNQPQHF. Written as DNA, the CDR3 is TGTGCCAGCAGTTTAGAGGGTAGCAATCAGCCCCAGCATTTT.

Regarding this clone: A junction boundary mismatches the germline segment, possibly from a read error. V gene TRBV27 combines with J gene TRBJ2-7, with 8 bases identical to TRBD1. The CDR3 runs 12 residues. CDR1 MNHEY and CDR2 SMNVEV come from the germline V gene (reference sequence). The CDR3 sequence is CASQTLDRVVYF. The CDR3 coding sequence is TGTGCCAGCCAAACCTTGGACAGGGTGGTATATTTC.

V and J are TRBV4-1 and TRBJ1-1; D gene uncertain. This CDR3 region has 13 residues. V dropped 2 bases and J dropped 4 bases, with 8 bases sitting between them. Germline CDR1 is MGHRA and CDR2 is YSYEKL. CDR3 sequence (DNA): TGCGCCAGCAGCCAATCTACGGCCACTGAAGCTTTCTTT. This translates into CASSQSTATEAFF.

This clone was detected once. The rearrangement joins TRBV29-1 to TRBJ2-1; D is uncertain. Trimming removed 4 bases from V and 5 bases from J, with 12 bases in between. CDR1 is SQVTM, CDR2 ANQGSEA, per germline. The CDR3 loop spans 13 amino acids. DNA for the CDR3: TGCAGCGTTGTTTCGTTGACTCACAATGAGCAGTTCTTC. This translates into CSVVSLTHNEQFF.

This clone was recorded once. The chain employs TRBV9 and TRBJ1-4; D remains ambiguous. The CDR3 covers 15 residues. Germline CDR1 reads SGDLS; CDR2 reads YYNGEE. Deletions cut 4 bases from V and 4 bases from J, with 14 bases between. CDR3: CASSPSFGYNEKLFF. CDR3 nucleotide sequence: TGTGCCAGCAGCCCCTCCTTCGGGTATAATGAAAAACTGTTTTTT. The full variable domain, rest sourced from reference TRBV9 and TRBJ1-4, is DSGVTQTPKHLITATGQRVTLRCSPRSGDLSVYWYQQSLDQGLQFLIQYYNGEERAKGNILERFSAQQFPDLHSELNLSSLELGDSALYFCASSPSFGYNEKLFFGSGTQLSVL.

V is TRBV5-6 and J is TRBJ2-7; tentatively, D is TRBD1 or TRBD2 (6 bases each). The germline V gene has CDR1 SGHDT and CDR2 YYEEEE. Between the trimmed V and J ends, which lost 0 bases and 3 bases, there was a span of 10 bases. This CDR3 has 14 residues. The CDR3 is CASSLGRGHYEQYF. The CDR3 DNA follows: TGTGCCAGCAGCTTGGGGCGGGGACACTACGAGCAGTACTTC. Looking up the rest from reference TRBV5-6 and TRBJ2-7 gives the full variable domain: DAGVTQSPTHLIKTRGQQVTLRCSPKSGHDTVSWYQQALGQGPQFIFQYYEEEERQRGNFPDRFSGHQFPNYSSELNVNALLLGDSALYLCASSLGRGHYEQYFGPGTRLTVT.

V and J are TRBV7-7 and TRBJ2-1, with D perhaps assigned TRBD1 or TRBD2 (5 bases each). This CDR3 spans 14 amino acids. V lost 5 bases and J 5 bases, leaving 13 bases between the germline ends. Germline CDR1 reads SSHAT; CDR2 reads FNYEAQ (reference sequence). This chain's CDR3 is CASSPWGKNNEQFF. CDR3 bases: TGTGCCAGCAGCCCCTGGGGGAAGAACAATGAGCAGTTCTTC. Using reference TRBV7-7 and TRBJ2-1 for the parts outside the CDR3, the full variable domain is GAGVSQSPRYKVTKRGQDVTLRCDPISSHATLYWYQQALGQGPEFLTYFNYEAQPDKSGLPSDRFSAERPEGSISTLTIQRTEQRDSAMYRCASSPWGKNNEQFFGPGTRLTVL.

The chain couples TRBV7-6 to TRBJ2-7; 7 bases fit TRBD1. The CDR3 length is 18 residues. V was pared by 5 bases and J by 3 bases, with 19 bases of the junction left unmatched. Germline V gene data show CDR1 as SGHVS and CDR2 as FNYEAQ. The CDR3 region is CASSTTRGPTAGYYEQYF. The CDR3 region has the DNA TGTGCCAGCAGCACAACTAGGGGGCCCACGGCAGGCTACTACGAGCAGTACTTC.

The V call is TRBV6-5, the J call TRBJ1-2, with 7 positions matching TRBD1. V gave up 5 bases and J gave up 5 bases; unmatched junction bases: 11. This CDR3 has 15 amino acids. CDR1 MNHEY and CDR2 SVGAGI come from the germline V gene. The CDR3 region is CASSIGTESWYGYTF. The CDR3 DNA reads as TGTGCCAGCAGTATAGGGACAGAGAGTTGGTATGGCTACACCTTC.

The J gene is TRBJ2-7, the V gene TRBV4-3, with D perhaps matching TRBD1 (5 bases). CDR1 and CDR2 (germline): LGHNA, YSLEER. The CDR3 is 16 amino acids. V shed 1 base and J shed 2 bases, with 15 bases lying between them. The DNA for the CDR3 is TGCGCCAGCAGCCAAGGAAGGGGCGACGTTGCCTACGAGCAGTACTTC. It specifies CASSQGRGDVAYEQYF.

The chain combines TRBV9 with TRBJ2-5; maybe TRBD1 (5 bases). The V gene lost 3 bases and the J gene lost 2 bases, with 8 bases spanning the gap. The CDR3 sequence is 13 residues long. The germline V gene encodes CDR1 SGDLS and CDR2 YYNGEE. This CDR3 is CASSATAQETQYF. For the CDR3, the DNA is TGTGCCAGCAGCGCGACAGCGCAAGAGACCCAGTACTTC.

This chain connects TRBV29-1 to TRBJ1-1, with a tentative D call TRBD1 (5 bases). In germline, CDR1 is SQVTM, CDR2 ANQGSEA. The CDR3 has 12 amino acids. The V gene lost 4 bases and the J gene lost 2 bases, with 8 bases spanning the gap. The CDR3 region is CSVAGPNTEAFF. The CDR3 bases are TGCAGCGTTGCAGGGCCCAACACTGAAGCTTTCTTT.